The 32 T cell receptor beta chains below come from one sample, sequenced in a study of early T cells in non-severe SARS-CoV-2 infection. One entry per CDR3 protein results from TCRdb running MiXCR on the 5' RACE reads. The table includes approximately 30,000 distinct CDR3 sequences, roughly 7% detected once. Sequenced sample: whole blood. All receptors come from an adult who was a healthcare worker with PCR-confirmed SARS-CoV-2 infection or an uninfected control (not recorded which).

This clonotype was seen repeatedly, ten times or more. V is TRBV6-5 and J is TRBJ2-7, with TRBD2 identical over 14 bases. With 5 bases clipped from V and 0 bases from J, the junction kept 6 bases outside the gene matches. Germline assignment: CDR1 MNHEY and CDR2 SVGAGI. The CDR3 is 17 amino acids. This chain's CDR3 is CASSTGLAGASSYEQYF. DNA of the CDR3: TGTGCCAGCAGTACGGGACTAGCGGGGGCCAGCTCCTACGAGCAGTACTTC.

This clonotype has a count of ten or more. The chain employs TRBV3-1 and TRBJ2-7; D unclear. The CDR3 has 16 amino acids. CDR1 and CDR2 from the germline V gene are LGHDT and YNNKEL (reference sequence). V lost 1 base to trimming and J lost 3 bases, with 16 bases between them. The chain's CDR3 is CASSQGAFAAGYEQYF. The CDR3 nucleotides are TGTGCCAGCAGCCAAGGAGCTTTTGCGGCCGGCTACGAGCAGTACTTC.

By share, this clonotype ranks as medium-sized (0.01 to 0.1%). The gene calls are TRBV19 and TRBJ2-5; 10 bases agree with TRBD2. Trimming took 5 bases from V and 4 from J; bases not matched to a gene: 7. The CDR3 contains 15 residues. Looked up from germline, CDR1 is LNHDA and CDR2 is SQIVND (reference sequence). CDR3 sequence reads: CASSARSGRGETQYF. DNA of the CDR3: TGTGCCAGTAGTGCCCGAAGCGGGAGGGGAGAGACCCAGTACTTC.

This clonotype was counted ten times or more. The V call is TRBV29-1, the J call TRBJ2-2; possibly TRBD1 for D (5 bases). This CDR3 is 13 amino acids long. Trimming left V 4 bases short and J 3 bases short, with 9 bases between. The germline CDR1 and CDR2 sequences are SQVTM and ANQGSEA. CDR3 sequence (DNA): TGCAGCGTTGGTCAGGGCGACACCGGGGAGCTGTTTTTT. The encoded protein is CSVGQGDTGELFF.

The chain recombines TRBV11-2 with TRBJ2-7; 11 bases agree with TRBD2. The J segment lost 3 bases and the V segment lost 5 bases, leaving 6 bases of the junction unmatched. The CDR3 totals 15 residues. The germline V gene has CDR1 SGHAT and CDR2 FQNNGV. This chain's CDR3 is CASSPGLAGRYEQYF. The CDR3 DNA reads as TGTGCCAGCAGCCCCGGACTAGCGGGCCGCTACGAGCAGTACTTC.

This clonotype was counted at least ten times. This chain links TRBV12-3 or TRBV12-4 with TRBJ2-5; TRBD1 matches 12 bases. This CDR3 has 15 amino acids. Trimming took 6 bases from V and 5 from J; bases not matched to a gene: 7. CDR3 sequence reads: CASRTGTGGFETQYF. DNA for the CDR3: TGTGCCAGCAGGACCGGGACAGGGGGCTTTGAGACCCAGTACTTC.

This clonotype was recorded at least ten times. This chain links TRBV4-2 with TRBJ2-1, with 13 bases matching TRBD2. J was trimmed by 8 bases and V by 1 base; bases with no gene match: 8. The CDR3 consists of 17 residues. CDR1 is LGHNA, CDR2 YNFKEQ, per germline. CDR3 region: CASSQAPTSGRAHEQFF. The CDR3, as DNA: TGTGCCAGCAGCCAAGCGCCAACTAGCGGGAGGGCCCATGAGCAGTTCTTC.

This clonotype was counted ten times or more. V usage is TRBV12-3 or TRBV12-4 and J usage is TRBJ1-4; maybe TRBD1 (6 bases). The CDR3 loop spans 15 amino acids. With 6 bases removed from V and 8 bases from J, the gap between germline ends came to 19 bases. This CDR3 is CASREWGGTQEKLFF. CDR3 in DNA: TGTGCCAGCAGAGAGTGGGGGGGCACACAGGAAAAACTGTTTTTT.

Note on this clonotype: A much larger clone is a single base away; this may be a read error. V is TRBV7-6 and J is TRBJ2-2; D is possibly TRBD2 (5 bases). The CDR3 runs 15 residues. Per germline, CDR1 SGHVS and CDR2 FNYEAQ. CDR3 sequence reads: CVSSPSLTNTGELFF. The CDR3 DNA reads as TGTGTCAGCAGCCCTAGCCTAACGAACACCGGGGAGCTGTTTTTT.

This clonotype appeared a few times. The CDR3 is CASSYVQGGYEQYF. CDR3 coding DNA: TGTGCCAGCAGTTACGTACAGGGCGGTTACGAGCAGTACTTC. The chain uses TRBV6-2 or TRBV6-3 and TRBJ2-7; tentative D call: TRBD1 (6 bases). Germline V gives CDR1 MNHEY, CDR2 SVGEGT. The length of the CDR3 is 14 residues. V was trimmed by 2 bases and J by 4 bases, leaving 12 bases between them.

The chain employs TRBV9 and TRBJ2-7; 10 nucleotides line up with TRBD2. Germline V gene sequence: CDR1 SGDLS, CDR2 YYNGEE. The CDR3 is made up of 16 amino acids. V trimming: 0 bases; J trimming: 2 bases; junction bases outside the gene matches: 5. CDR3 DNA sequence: TGTGCCAGCAGCGTAGGACTAGCGGGCGTCCCCTACGAGCAGTACTTC. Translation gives CASSVGLAGVPYEQYF.

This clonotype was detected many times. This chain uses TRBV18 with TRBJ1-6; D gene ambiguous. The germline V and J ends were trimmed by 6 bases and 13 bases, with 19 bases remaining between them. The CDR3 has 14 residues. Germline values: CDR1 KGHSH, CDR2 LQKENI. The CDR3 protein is CASSPIPQVVPLHF. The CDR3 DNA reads TGTGCCAGCTCGCCCATACCCCAGGTTGTTCCCCTCCACTTT. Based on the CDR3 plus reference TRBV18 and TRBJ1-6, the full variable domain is NAGVMQNPRHLVRRRGQEARLRCSPMKGHSHVYWYRQLPEEGLKFMVYLQKENIIDESGMPKERFSAEFPKEGPSILRIQQVVRGDSAAYFCASSPIPQVVPLHFGNGTRLTVT.

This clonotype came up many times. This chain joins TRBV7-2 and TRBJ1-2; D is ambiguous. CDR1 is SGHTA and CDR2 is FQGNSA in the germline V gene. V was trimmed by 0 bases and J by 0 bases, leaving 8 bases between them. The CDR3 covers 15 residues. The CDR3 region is CASSLATYANYGYTF. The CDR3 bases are TGTGCCAGCAGCTTAGCGACATATGCTAACTATGGCTACACCTTC. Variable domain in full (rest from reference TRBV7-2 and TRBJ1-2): GAGVSQSPSNKVTEKGKDVELRCDPISGHTALYWYRQSLGQGLEFLIYFQGNSAPDKSGLPSDRFSAERTGGSVSTLTIQRTQQEDSAVYLCASSLATYANYGYTFGSGTRLTVV.

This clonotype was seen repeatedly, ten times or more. The CDR3 sequence is CSAKSRWDQPQHF. The CDR3 region has the DNA TGCAGTGCTAAGTCTCGGTGGGATCAGCCCCAGCATTTT. The V gene is TRBV20-1, the J gene TRBJ1-5; D gene uncertain. CDR3 length: 13 amino acids. Germline CDR1 is DFQATT and CDR2 is SNEGSKA (reference sequence). V was shortened by 4 bases and J by 5 bases, with 12 bases between the two germline ends.

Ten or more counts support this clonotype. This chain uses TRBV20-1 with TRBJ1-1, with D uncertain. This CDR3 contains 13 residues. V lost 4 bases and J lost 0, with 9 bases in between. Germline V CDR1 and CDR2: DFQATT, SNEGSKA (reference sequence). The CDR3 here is CSAKGILNTEAFF. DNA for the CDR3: TGCAGTGCTAAAGGGATCCTGAACACTGAAGCTTTCTTT.

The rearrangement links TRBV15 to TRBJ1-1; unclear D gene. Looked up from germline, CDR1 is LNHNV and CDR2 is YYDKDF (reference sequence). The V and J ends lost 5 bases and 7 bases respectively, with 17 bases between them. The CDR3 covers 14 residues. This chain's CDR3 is CATSPRPGLIEAFF. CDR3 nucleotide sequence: TGTGCCACCAGCCCCCGCCCGGGCTTGATTGAAGCTTTCTTT.

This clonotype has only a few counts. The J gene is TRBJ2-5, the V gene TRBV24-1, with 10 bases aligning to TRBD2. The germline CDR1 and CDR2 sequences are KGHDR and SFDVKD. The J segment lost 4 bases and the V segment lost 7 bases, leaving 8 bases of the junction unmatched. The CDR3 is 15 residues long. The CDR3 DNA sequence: TGTGCCACCAGCACAACTAGCGGGGACGGAGAGACCCAGTACTTC. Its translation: CATSTTSGDGETQYF.

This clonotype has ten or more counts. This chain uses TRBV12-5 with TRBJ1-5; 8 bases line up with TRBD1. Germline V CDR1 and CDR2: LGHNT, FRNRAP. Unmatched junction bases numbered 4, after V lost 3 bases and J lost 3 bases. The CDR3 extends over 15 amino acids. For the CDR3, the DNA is TGTGCTAGTGGTTTAGGCCAGGGGGCCAATCAGCCCCAGCATTTT. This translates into CASGLGQGANQPQHF.

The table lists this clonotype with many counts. The chain's CDR3 is CAISDGTGLNTIYF. The CDR3 bases are TGTGCCATCAGTGATGGGACAGGGTTAAACACCATATATTTT. V usage is TRBV10-3 and J usage is TRBJ1-3, with 9 bases that match TRBD1. The CDR3 contains 14 residues. Germline loops: CDR1 ENHRY, CDR2 SYGVKD. V trimming: 3 bases; J trimming: 6 bases; junction bases outside the gene matches: 3.

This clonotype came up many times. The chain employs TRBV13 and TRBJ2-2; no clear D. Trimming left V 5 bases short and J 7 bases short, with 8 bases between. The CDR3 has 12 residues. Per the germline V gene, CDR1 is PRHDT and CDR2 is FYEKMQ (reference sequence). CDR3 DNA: TGTGCCAGCAGCCTAAGACTCGGGGAGCTGTTTTTT. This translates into CASSLRLGELFF.

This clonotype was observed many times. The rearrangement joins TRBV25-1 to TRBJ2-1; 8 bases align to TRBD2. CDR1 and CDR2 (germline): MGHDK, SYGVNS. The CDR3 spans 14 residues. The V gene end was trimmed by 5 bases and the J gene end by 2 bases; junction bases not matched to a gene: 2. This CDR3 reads CASSKAGAYNEQFF. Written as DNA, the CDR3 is TGTGCCAGCAGTAAAGCGGGAGCCTACAATGAGCAGTTCTTC.

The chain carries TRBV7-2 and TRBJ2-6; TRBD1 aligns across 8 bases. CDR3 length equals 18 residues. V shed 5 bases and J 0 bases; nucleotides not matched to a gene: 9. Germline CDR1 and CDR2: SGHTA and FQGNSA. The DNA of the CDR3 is TGTGCCAGCAGCCCTGGGACAGGAGCTGGCTCTGGGGCCAACGTCCTGACTTTC. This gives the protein CASSPGTGAGSGANVLTF.

The CDR3 here is CASSLETDTQYF. The CDR3 DNA sequence: TGCGCCAGCAGCTTAGAGACAGATACGCAGTATTTT. The chain links TRBV5-1 to TRBJ2-3, with no clear D. This CDR3 is 12 amino acids long. V gave up 2 bases and J gave up 3 bases, with 4 bases separating them. In germline, CDR1 is SGHRS, CDR2 YFSETQ. Complete variable domain (other parts from reference TRBV5-1 and TRBJ2-3): KAGVTQTPRYLIKTRGQQVTLSCSPISGHRSVSWYQQTPGQGLQFLFEYFSETQRNKGNFPGRFSGRQFSNSRSEMNVSTLELGDSALYLCASSLETDTQYFGPGTRLTVL.

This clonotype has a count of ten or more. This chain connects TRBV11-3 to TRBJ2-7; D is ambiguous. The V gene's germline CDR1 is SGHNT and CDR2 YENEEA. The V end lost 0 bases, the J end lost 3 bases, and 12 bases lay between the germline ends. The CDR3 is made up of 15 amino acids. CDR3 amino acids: CASSLDSGENYEQYF. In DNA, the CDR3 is TGTGCCAGCAGCTTAGATTCTGGAGAAAACTACGAGCAGTACTTC. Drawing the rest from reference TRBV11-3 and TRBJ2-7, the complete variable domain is EAGVVQSPRYKIIEKKQPVAFWCNPISGHNTLYWYLQNLGQGPELLIRYENEEAVDDSQLPKDRFSAERLKGVDSTLKIQPAELGDSAVYLCASSLDSGENYEQYFGPGTRLTVT.

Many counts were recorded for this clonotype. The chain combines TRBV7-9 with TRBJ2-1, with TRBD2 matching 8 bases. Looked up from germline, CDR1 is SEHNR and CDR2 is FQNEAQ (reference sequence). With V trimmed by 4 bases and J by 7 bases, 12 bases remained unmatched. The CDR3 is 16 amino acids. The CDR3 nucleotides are TGTGCCAGCAGCTCCCCTAGCGGGCTAACCTGGAATGAGCAGTTCTTC. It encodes CASSSPSGLTWNEQFF.

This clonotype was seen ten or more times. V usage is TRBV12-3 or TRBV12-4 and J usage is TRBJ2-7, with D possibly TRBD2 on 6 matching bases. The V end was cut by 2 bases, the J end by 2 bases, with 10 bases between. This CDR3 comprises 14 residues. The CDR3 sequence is CASSLYGGAYEQYF. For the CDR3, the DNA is TGTGCCAGCAGTTTATACGGCGGGGCCTACGAGCAGTACTTC.

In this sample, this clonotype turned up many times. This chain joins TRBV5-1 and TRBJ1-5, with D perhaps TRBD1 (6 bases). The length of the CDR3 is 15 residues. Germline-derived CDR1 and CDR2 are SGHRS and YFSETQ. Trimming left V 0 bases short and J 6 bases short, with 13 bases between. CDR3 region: CASSLDTGHGQPQHF. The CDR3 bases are TGCGCCAGCAGCTTGGATACAGGGCATGGTCAGCCCCAGCATTTT.

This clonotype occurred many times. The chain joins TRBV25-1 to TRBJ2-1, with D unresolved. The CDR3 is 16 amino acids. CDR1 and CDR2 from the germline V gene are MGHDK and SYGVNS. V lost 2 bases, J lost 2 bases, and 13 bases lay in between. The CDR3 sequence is CASSELGGDAYNEQFF. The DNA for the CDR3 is TGTGCCAGCAGTGAACTGGGCGGAGACGCCTACAATGAGCAGTTCTTC.

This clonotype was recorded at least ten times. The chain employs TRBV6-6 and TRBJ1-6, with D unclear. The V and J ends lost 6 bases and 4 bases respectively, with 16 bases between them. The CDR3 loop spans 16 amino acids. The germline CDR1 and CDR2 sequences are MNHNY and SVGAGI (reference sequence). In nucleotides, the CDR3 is TGTGCCAGCAGGCGCTTAGCTACGTTGTATAATTCACCCCTCCACTTT. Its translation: CASRRLATLYNSPLHF.

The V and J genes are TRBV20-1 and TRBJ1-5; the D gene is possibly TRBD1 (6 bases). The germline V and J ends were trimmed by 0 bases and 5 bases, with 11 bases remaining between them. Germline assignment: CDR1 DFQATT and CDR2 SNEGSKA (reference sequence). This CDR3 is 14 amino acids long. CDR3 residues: CSARDFRTDQPQHF. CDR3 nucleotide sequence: TGCAGTGCTAGAGATTTTAGGACAGATCAGCCCCAGCATTTT.

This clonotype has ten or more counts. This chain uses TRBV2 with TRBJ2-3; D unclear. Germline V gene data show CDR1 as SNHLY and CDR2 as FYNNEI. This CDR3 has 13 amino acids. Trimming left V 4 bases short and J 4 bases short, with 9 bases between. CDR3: CASSGMQPDTQYF. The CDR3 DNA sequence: TGTGCCAGCAGTGGTATGCAGCCAGATACGCAGTATTTT. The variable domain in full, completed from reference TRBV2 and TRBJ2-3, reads EPEVTQTPSHQVTQMGQEVILRCVPISNHLYFYWYRQILGQKVEFLVSFYNNEISEKSEIFDDQFSVERPDGSNFTLKIRSTKLEDSAMYFCASSGMQPDTQYFGPGTRLTVL.

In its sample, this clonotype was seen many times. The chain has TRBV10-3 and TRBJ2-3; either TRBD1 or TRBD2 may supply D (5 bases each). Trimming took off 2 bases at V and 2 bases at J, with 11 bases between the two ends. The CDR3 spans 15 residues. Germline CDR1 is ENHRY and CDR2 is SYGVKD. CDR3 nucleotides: TGTGCCATCAGTGAGAGGGACGCGTTCACAGATACGCAGTATTTT. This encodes CAISERDAFTDTQYF.